This T cell receptor beta chain was captured by sequencing in a study of shared clonotypes between healthy human individuals (TCRdb year 2020). Turning to the overall study: A couple of women and a few men aged 18 to 49 years were included in the cohort. Blood TCR repertoires of a handful of healthy adults were deeply sequenced to estimate repertoire size and the extent of clonotype sharing between individuals. Per donor, leukapheresis produced somewhere between about 0.94 and 9 billion PBMCs. Per donor, three plates each were used for CD4 naive and CD4 memory, two for CD8 naive, and one for CD8 memory. To increase sequencing depth and limit assay-specific biases, TCR repertoire library preparation and sequencing were carried out by different laboratories using diverse techniques. Points the paper makes about the study in general: Pairwise subsampling indicated that sequencing depth was expected to affect the degree of clonotype sharing among donors. Sampling was limited to blood, and TCR repertoires in tissue likely differ from TCR repertoires in blood. Rarefaction of sorted-subset datasets indicated incomplete sequencing despite the large sequencing depth. Larger estimated clonotype richness was generally found for naive subsets than for memory subsets. Compared with non-shared clonotypes, clonotypes shared by all four sorted-subset donors had higher generation probabilities. Sharing across a few donors was observed for around 4.8% of naive CD4, 3% to 3.5% of naive CD8, about 2.5% of memory CD4, and roughly 0.4% of memory CD8 clonotypes. Because the study included only a small number of donors, the genetic and exposure-history diversity represented was limited.

CD8 naive samples were obtained by positive selection for CCR7 among CD45RO-negative cells, yielding a CD45RA+CCR7+ population from which TemRA cells were excluded. The donors were healthy, HIV-negative adults who had no recently reported acute infections or vaccinations. All donors were Caucasian adults living in Nashville, Tennessee, USA. Blood was collected by leukapheresis, and PBMCs were isolated by Ficoll-Histopaque density gradient centrifugation and then cryopreserved in liquid nitrogen vapor phase. Analytical flow cytometry was used to check the purity and quantity of every magnetically sorted T cell population. Genomic DNA was isolated from each sorted fraction and quantified by UV absorbance on a Nanodrop 2000c. This clone was seen only a few times. Its antigen has not been determined. Base quality data are lacking; no much larger clone is found one base away. Using the deep immunoSEQ assay, multiplex PCR amplified TCR CDR3 regions from genomic DNA. Extracted genomic DNA from each cell subset was spread evenly across all wells of several immunoSEQ 96-well plates, with each plate serving as a replicate. Each replicate PCR for sorted subsets received around 0.2 ug genomic DNA, equal to 28,000 or so T cell genomes. Purified libraries were measured with a Qubit 3.0 fluorometer, size-checked on a Bioanalyzer 2100, and measured again with the KAPA Library Quantification kit. Every immunoSEQ 96-well plate was sequenced on a dedicated single-read 150-cycle Illumina NextSeq 550 flow cell. The authors processed their data as follows. Because the immunoSEQ output included only junctional sequences and no quality scores, the filtering could not be the same as the filtering used for full-length reads. To assign V/J genes and CDR3, sequences were annotated using PyIR, a Python wrapper for IgBLAST v1.9, with IMGT germline references. Any read was removed if the V/J assignment was weak (E-value above 1e-6), the CDR3 was missing, or the read contained stop codons, out-of-frame junctions, or ambiguous translated residues. V3J clonotypes were defined as sequences sharing the same inferred V gene, J gene, and CDR3 amino acid sequence. Percentage overlap between repertoires was computed as shared unique clonotypes divided by the size of the smaller repertoire. Repertoire richness was assessed with RTK rarefaction, the Chao1 estimator, and Recon v2.1 estimates of unobserved clonotypes. For all TCRbeta clonotypes obtained by the gDNA method from a handful of donors, generation probabilities were computed with OLGA. The clones in this table, taken by TCRdb from immuneACCESS, are in-frame only. Not every clone is retained; where verified, under half of the shortfall comes from an unresolved V gene, and the cause of the rest is unknown. The D gene and trimming were derived from the DNA, and the V and J assignments and clone size from that table. In all, the sample holds approximately 590,000 clones, and 95% to 96% of those were seen once. The ten largest clonotypes hold roughly 0.1% of the sample.

V was cut back by 7 bases and J by 6 bases, leaving a gap of 12 bases between them. From the germline V gene (reference sequence), CDR1 is DFQATT and CDR2 is SNEGSKA. The CDR3 runs 11 amino acids, cysteine and phenylalanine included. Only CDR3 DNA is held: 33 bases, read in frame from base 1. The rearranged chain carries TRBV20-1 and TRBJ1-1; a weak D assignment points to TRBD1 (6 bases agree). The sample taken for sequencing was naive CD8+ T cells sorted from blood. The cell subset or site label corresponds to: CD45RA+CCR7+. The TCR comes from a woman aged 25 to 39 in good health. The DNA reads as follows: TGCAGTGGCGGGGGCGGGCCTGAAGCTTTCTTT. The resulting protein is CSGGGGPEAFF.